Below are 25 T cell receptor beta chains sequenced from a single sample in a study of cytomegalovirus exposure and HLA in healthy donors. Clones were sequenced by immunoSEQ multiplex PCR, and TCRdb holds only the in-frame ones, with some missing. This table holds about 220,000 clones, approximately 88% found once. Sequencing input: PBMCs. These receptor sequences come from a woman aged 25 to 39 in good health and CMV-seropositive.

The V call is TRBV7-6, the J call TRBJ2-7; 8 bases line up with TRBD1. The V segment lost 4 bases and the J segment 3 bases; nucleotides outside the gene matches: 8. Germline loops: CDR1 SGHVS, CDR2 FNYEAQ. This CDR3 has 15 amino acids. The DNA of the CDR3 is TGTGCCAGCAGCTCCGGCGGACAGGGATTCTACGAGCAGTACTTC. It encodes CASSSGGQGFYEQYF. The full variable domain, completed using reference TRBV7-6 and TRBJ2-7, is GAGVSQSPRYKVTKRGQDVALRCDPISGHVSLYWYRQALGQGPEFLTYFNYEAQQDKSGLPNDRFSAERPEGSISTLTIQRTEQRDSAMYRCASSSGGQGFYEQYFGPGTRLTVT.

The chain has TRBV27 and TRBJ1-1; maybe TRBD1 (6 bases). Trimming shortened V by 6 bases and J by 0 bases, and 20 bases separated the two germline ends. This CDR3 region has 17 residues. CDR1 and CDR2 from the germline V gene are MNHEY and SMNVEV (reference sequence). CDR3 coding DNA: TGTGCCAGCAGCCCGAACAGGGAGAACCCCATGAACACTGAAGCTTTCTTT. It specifies CASSPNRENPMNTEAFF.

J is TRBJ2-1 and V is TRBV28, with a weak D call TRBD1 (6 bases). This CDR3 comprises 13 residues. In germline, CDR1 is MDHEN, CDR2 SYDVKM. The ends were cut back, 6 bases at V and 7 bases at J, with 13 bases in the middle. The CDR3 DNA reads as TGTGCCAGCAGCCTCGATGGACAGAATGAGCAGTTCTTC. It yields the protein CASSLDGQNEQFF. Complete variable domain (other parts from reference TRBV28 and TRBJ2-1): DVKVTQSSRYLVKRTGEKVFLECVQDMDHENMFWYRQDPGLGLRLIYFSYDVKMKEKGDIPEGYSVSREKKERFSLILESASTNQTSMYLCASSLDGQNEQFFGPGTRLTVL.

The chain carries TRBV7-9 and TRBJ2-1; no clear D gene. The V gene's germline CDR1 is SEHNR and CDR2 FQNEAQ (reference sequence). The length of the CDR3 is 12 residues. V lost 5 bases to trimming and J lost 9 bases, with 11 bases between them. The CDR3 sequence is CASSLNLREQFF. DNA for the CDR3: TGTGCCAGCAGCCTTAATCTCCGTGAGCAGTTCTTC.

J is TRBJ2-5 and V is TRBV10-1, with 8 bases lining up with TRBD2. CDR1 WNHNN and CDR2 SYGVQD come from the germline V gene (reference sequence). The CDR3 has 13 residues. Trimming took 6 bases from V and 2 from J; bases not matched to a gene: 2. The chain's CDR3 is CASSPSGQETQYF. The CDR3 coding sequence is TGCGCCAGCAGCCCTAGCGGGCAAGAGACCCAGTACTTC.

V usage is TRBV5-6 and J usage is TRBJ2-7, with TRBD1 identical over 8 bases. The ends lost 6 bases at V and 3 bases at J; junction bases unmatched: 11. The CDR3 has 15 amino acids. Germline V gene sequence: CDR1 SGHDT, CDR2 YYEEEE. CDR3 coding DNA: TGTGCCAGCATCCATACGGGGACAGGCTTCTACGAGCAGTACTTC. Its translation is CASIHTGTGFYEQYF.

This chain joins TRBV10-3 and TRBJ2-7; no clear D gene. The germline CDR1 and CDR2 sequences are ENHRY and SYGVKD. The CDR3 covers 13 residues. Between the trimmed V and J ends, which lost 0 bases and 5 bases, there was a span of 8 bases. The CDR3 here is CAISESISHEQYF. CDR3 sequence (DNA): TGTGCCATCAGTGAGTCGATATCCCACGAGCAGTACTTC.

The chain carries TRBV28 and TRBJ1-5; D not certain. The CDR3 runs to 17 residues. V lost 4 bases to trimming and J lost 5 bases, with 21 bases between them. The germline V gene has CDR1 MDHEN and CDR2 SYDVKM. CDR3 in amino acids: CASSSSDLLYRDQPQHF. DNA for the CDR3: TGTGCCAGCAGTTCCTCAGATCTTCTCTACCGAGATCAGCCCCAGCATTTT.

The gene calls are TRBV5-1 and TRBJ2-1, with 10 bases fitting TRBD2. V trimming: 0 bases; J trimming: 7 bases; junction bases outside the gene matches: 16. Germline CDR1 SGHRS, CDR2 YFSETQ. The CDR3 totals 19 residues. CDR3 sequence reads: CASSLGLAGALRYGNEQFF. The DNA for the CDR3 is TGCGCCAGCAGCTTGGGCCTAGCGGGAGCCCTTCGGTATGGAAATGAGCAGTTCTTC.

This chain joins TRBV2 and TRBJ2-1; TRBD2 matches at 11 bases. The V segment lost 5 bases and the J segment 7 bases; nucleotides outside the gene matches: 7. The CDR3 is made up of 15 amino acids. Germline V gene data show CDR1 as SNHLY and CDR2 as FYNNEI. The CDR3 sequence: CASSRTSGRGNEQFF. Written as DNA, the CDR3 is TGTGCCAGCAGTCGAACTAGCGGGAGAGGTAATGAGCAGTTCTTC.

Comment on this clone: One junction end does not reproduce the germline sequence, and a read error may be involved. The V call is TRBV18, the J call TRBJ1-1, with D unresolved. Germline CDR1 KGHSH, CDR2 LQKENI. The length of the CDR3 is 15 residues. CDR3 sequence (DNA): TGTGCCAGCTCAGCACCGGGCCCGCCGAACACTGAAGCTTTCTTT. This translates into CASSAPGPPNTEAFF. The full variable domain, rest sourced from reference TRBV18 and TRBJ1-1, is NAGVMQNPRHLVRRRGQEARLRCSPMKGHSHVYWYRQLPEEGLKFMVYLQKENIIDESGMPKERFSAEFPKEGPSILRIQQVVRGDSAAYFCASSAPGPPNTEAFFGQGTRLTVV.

This chain links TRBV11-3 with TRBJ2-7; D possibly uses TRBD1 or TRBD2 (5 bases each). This CDR3 is 15 amino acids long. V shed 8 bases and J shed 3 bases, with 20 bases lying between them. Germline V gene sequence: CDR1 SGHNT, CDR2 YENEEA. In nucleotides, the CDR3 is TGTGCCAGCGAATCTTCCGGGGTAGGGGACTACGAGCAGTACTTC. It codes for CASESSGVGDYEQYF. The full variable domain, in which reference TRBV11-3 and TRBJ2-7 provide the parts outside the CDR3, is EAGVVQSPRYKIIEKKQPVAFWCNPISGHNTLYWYLQNLGQGPELLIRYENEEAVDDSQLPKDRFSAERLKGVDSTLKIQPAELGDSAVYLCASESSGVGDYEQYFGPGTRLTVT.

The CDR3 sequence is CASSQDGTSGQETQYF. CDR3 in DNA: TGCGCCAGCAGCCAAGATGGGACTAGCGGGCAAGAGACCCAGTACTTC. The rearrangement joins TRBV4-1 to TRBJ2-5; TRBD2 matches 12 bases. Trimming cost V 0 bases and J 2 bases; bases outside gene matches: 1. The CDR3 is made up of 16 amino acids. CDR1 is MGHRA and CDR2 is YSYEKL in the germline V gene.

The chain is built from TRBV14 and TRBJ1-1; D unresolved. CDR1 and CDR2 from the germline V gene are SGHDN and FVKESK. The CDR3 consists of 15 residues. Trimming pared 4 bases from V and 1 base from J, leaving 13 bases between. This CDR3 is CASSRFTPENTEAFF. The CDR3 nucleotides read TGTGCCAGCAGCCGGTTTACACCAGAGAACACTGAAGCTTTCTTT.

The chain couples TRBV7-6 to TRBJ2-1, with 13 bases lining up with TRBD2. CDR3 size: 18 residues. The V segment lost 5 bases and the J segment 0 bases; nucleotides outside the gene matches: 7. CDR1 is SGHVS and CDR2 is FNYEAQ in the germline V gene. The DNA for the CDR3 is TGTGCCAGCAGCCTCCGGACTAGCGGGGGAAGCTCCTACAATGAGCAGTTCTTC. This translates into CASSLRTSGGSSYNEQFF.

The CDR3 region is CASSIGTGTVNTF. Written as DNA, the CDR3 is TGTGCCAGTAGTATCGGTACCGGGACAGTAAACACCTTC. This chain uses TRBV19 with TRBJ1-2; the match to TRBD1 covers 7 bases. The germline V gene has CDR1 LNHDA and CDR2 SQIVND (reference sequence). This CDR3 is built from 13 residues. The J segment lost 12 bases and the V segment lost 3 bases, leaving 10 bases of the junction unmatched.

This chain uses TRBV28 with TRBJ2-2; 8 bases map to TRBD2. CDR1 and CDR2 (germline): MDHEN, SYDVKM. This CDR3 region has 16 residues. V shed 3 bases, J shed 4 bases, and the junction held 7 bases outside the gene matches. This CDR3 reads CASSFTSGGITGELFF. The CDR3 DNA is TGTGCCAGCAGTTTTACCAGCGGGGGAATCACCGGGGAGCTGTTTTTT.

This clone is a singleton in its sample. The rearrangement joins TRBV5-1 to TRBJ2-1; tentatively, D is TRBD2 (6 bases). The CDR3 has 19 amino acids. V was clipped by 4 bases and J by 3 bases, with 26 bases between them. Germline loops: CDR1 SGHRS, CDR2 YFSETQ. CDR3 sequence (DNA): TGCGCCAGCAGCCGCTATTTCCGGGACTCTCCAATCGTCTACAATGAGCAGTTCTTC. Its protein is CASSRYFRDSPIVYNEQFF.

The chain uses TRBV5-4 and TRBJ1-2; D perhaps matches TRBD1 (6 bases). Per germline, CDR1 SGHNT and CDR2 YYREEE (reference sequence). CDR3 length: 17 residues. Trimming removed 3 bases at V and 0 bases at J, with 18 bases between. CDR3 in amino acids: CASSSWGDRRPNYGYTF. CDR3 in DNA: TGTGCCAGCAGCTCGTGGGGAGACAGGAGGCCTAACTATGGCTACACCTTC.

The J gene is TRBJ2-2, the V gene TRBV29-1; TRBD2 is a possible D gene (6 bases). Per germline, CDR1 SQVTM and CDR2 ANQGSEA. There are 14 residues in the CDR3. Trimming left V 5 bases short and J 0 bases short, with 10 bases between. The CDR3 protein is CSVFGTSNTGELFF. DNA of the CDR3: TGCAGCGTTTTTGGGACTTCGAACACCGGGGAGCTGTTTTTT.

This clone was seen a single time. In DNA form, the CDR3 reads TGTGCCAGTAGCAACGGACAGGGGAACACTGAAGCTTTCTTT. Amino acids: CASSNGQGNTEAFF. The chain combines TRBV19 with TRBJ1-1, with 8 bases lining up with TRBD1. Trimming removed 6 bases from V and 1 base from J; junction bases left unmatched: 4. The length of the CDR3 is 14 residues. Per germline, CDR1 LNHDA and CDR2 SQIVND (reference sequence).

V and J are TRBV11-2 and TRBJ1-1, with D possibly being TRBD1 (5 bases). Germline CDR1 reads SGHAT; CDR2 reads FQNNGV. The CDR3 has 13 amino acids. V was cut by 5 bases and J by 0 bases, with 7 bases left in between. CDR3 sequence: CASSIQVNTEAFF. The DNA of the CDR3 is TGTGCCAGCAGCATACAGGTGAACACTGAAGCTTTCTTT. The variable domain in full, completed from reference TRBV11-2 and TRBJ1-1, reads EAGVAQSPRYKIIEKRQSVAFWCNPISGHATLYWYQQILGQGPKLLIQFQNNGVVDDSQLPKDRFSAERLKGVDSTLKIQPAKLEDSAVYLCASSIQVNTEAFFGQGTRLTVV.

This chain uses TRBV4-1 with TRBJ1-4; possibly TRBD1 for D (5 bases). There are 15 residues in the CDR3. From germline, CDR1 is MGHRA and CDR2 YSYEKL. V lost 0 bases and J 8 bases, leaving 13 bases between the germline ends. The chain's CDR3 is CASSQDWGEQEKLFF. CDR3 DNA sequence: TGCGCCAGCAGCCAAGATTGGGGGGAGCAGGAAAAACTGTTTTTT.

The chain carries TRBV30 and TRBJ2-6, with D unresolved. The CDR3 is 14 amino acids. Germline V lookup: CDR1 GTSNPN, CDR2 SVGIG (reference sequence). V lost 5 bases to trimming and J lost 2 bases, with 10 bases between them. The CDR3: CAWAPGPGANVLTF. The CDR3 nucleotides are TGTGCCTGGGCCCCCGGCCCTGGGGCCAACGTCCTGACTTTC.

The gene calls are TRBV2 and TRBJ1-2, with 10 nucleotides matching TRBD1. V trimming: 0 bases; J trimming: 2 bases; junction bases outside the gene matches: 9. The CDR3 extends over 18 amino acids. Germline loops: CDR1 SNHLY, CDR2 FYNNEI. The CDR3 region has the DNA TGTGCCAGCAGTGAAGCCGGAGCACCGGGACAGGGGAACTATGGCTACACCTTC. It encodes CASSEAGAPGQGNYGYTF.